The sequence of this T cell receptor beta chain was determined in a study of human T cells and chemical hapten exposure. Study summary: Small pooled library volume differences mainly caused per-sample TCR yield variation.

The authors extracted total RNA from unfractionated whole blood. Study results and caveats: With regard to DPC sensitization, TCRs above 1 in 1000 frequency did not change.

Individual cDNA molecules in this library carried unique molecular identifiers. In the authors' workflow: With a range of roughly 20,000 to 690,600, the median per sample was around 96,000 TCRs. A single record per CDR3 protein comes from TCRdb applying MiXCR to the 5' RACE reads. It is TCRdb's table, rather than the study itself, that gives the V and J calls and clone size. This sample has 120,000 to 150,000 distinct CDR3 sequences, with about 4.3% found just once. This clonotype was detected ten times or more. Its antigen remains unknown. The sequence was obtained from a female donor in good health.

In DNA form, the CDR3 reads TGTGCCAGCAGTTACCTGACAGGGGGAGAATCTGGGGCCAACGTCCTGACTTTC. Translating it yields CASSYLTGGESGANVLTF. The chain is built from TRBV6-5 and TRBJ2-6, with 9 bases that match TRBD1. CDR1 MNHEY and CDR2 SVGAGI come from the germline V gene. V gave up 2 bases and J gave up 1 base; unmatched junction bases: 6. This CDR3 has 18 residues.